The clone carrying this TCR beta chain appeared a few times. Its antigen is as yet unknown. CDR3 length equals 15 residues. Germline assignment: CDR1 LGHNA and CDR2 YSLEER. The V end lost 0 bases, the J end lost 2 bases, and 8 bases lay between the germline ends. It was with 60 Vbeta and 13 Jbeta primers that the PCR ran. The method was immunoSEQ multiplex PCR; TCRdb's version includes in-frame clones alone and lacks a portion of them. Of some 150,000 clones in the sample, around 80% are singletons; the top ten hold around 3.2%. This sample is part of a study of cytomegalovirus exposure and HLA in healthy donors. Overall study: As released early, the data held 70 million to 100 million unique TCRs from HLA-typed donors. Points from the study as a whole: Most TCRs appeared rarely, but some public TCRs recurred in many donors. Among immune exposure information, only CMV serostatus was available. With later analysis, a missense DCLRE1C variant became linked to TCR beta V- and J-gene trimming.

Sequenced material: PBMCs. The TCR comes from a man aged 35 to 55 in good health and CMV-seronegative. The rearrangement joins TRBV4-3 to TRBJ2-1; unclear D gene. Here the CDR3 DNA reads TGCGCCAGCAGCCAAGAGATTACTCCCTACAATGAGCAGTTCTTC. It translates to CASSQEITPYNEQFF.